This T cell receptor beta chain emerged from a study of blood T cell repertoires in COVID-19. Study in general: Spain, Italy and the United States supplied samples that represented acute and convalescent COVID-19. PBMCs, B-cell-depleted T cells, or T cells were the source of the cDNA or gDNA that made up the material.

Germline V gene data show CDR1 as GTSNPN and CDR2 as SVGIG (reference sequence). This CDR3 comprises 13 residues. Trimming took off 3 bases at V and 2 bases at J, with 10 bases between the two ends. This clone was detected only once. Original methodology: Estimation of nucleated cell counts relied on the amplification of reference gene primers. The assay was immunoSEQ multiplex PCR, and TCRdb's table has in-frame clones only and misses some. Clonal size and the V and J genes are those of that table, whereas D and trimming came from the DNA. Of some 200,000 clones listed, more than 65% are singletons. The receptor's source is a woman aged 25 to 45 who had recovered from COVID-19. Material for sequencing was peripheral blood. The chain carries TRBV30 and TRBJ1-1; D gene ambiguous. The CDR3 DNA sequence: TGTGCCTGGAGCCCTAATCATAACACTGAAGCTTTCTTT. It codes for CAWSPNHNTEAFF.